The rows below give T cell receptor beta chains drawn from one sample of a study of T cell responses to AZD1222 COVID-19 vaccine. Assay used: immunoSEQ multiplex PCR; TCRdb lists only in-frame clones, some missing. Here the sample spans about 150,000 clones, roughly 90% being singletons. The sequenced sample was peripheral blood, obtained on day 0 of AZD1222 vaccination. Receptors were obtained from an adult in good health. The CDR3 runs from the conserved cysteine through the conserved F or W. A D gene is named only where the DNA matches it firmly. Clone sizes are given selectively: once, few, many, or a class where the clone is expanded.

clone_size d_call j_call v_call cdr3_nt cdr3_aa
. TRBD2 TRBJ2-5 TRBV7-2 TGTGCCAGCAGCTTAGATACTAGCGGGGGGAGCACCCAGTACTTC CASSLDTSGGSTQYF
. . TRBJ2-7 TRBV19 TGTGCCAGTAGTATAGGCTACGAGCAGTACTTC CASSIGYEQYF
. TRBD1 TRBJ2-6 TRBV9 TGTGCCAGCAGCGTAGCTTCTAGGGCGGGACAGGGGGCTGGGGCCAACGTCCTGACTTTC CASSVASRAGQGAGANVLTF
. TRBD1 TRBJ1-2 TRBV6-6 TGTGCCAGCAGCAGGGGGCCAGGGGACTATGGCTACACCTTC CASSRGPGDYGYTF
. . TRBJ2-2 TRBV24-1 TGTGCCACCAGTGATTGGGGAACCGGGACGTCCACCGGGGAGCTGTTTTTT CATSDWGTGTSTGELFF
. TRBD1 TRBJ1-2 TRBV7-9 TGTGCCAGCAGCTCCGACCCAGGGGGGGCTGGCTATGGCTACACCTTC CASSSDPGGAGYGYTF
few . TRBJ1-1 TRBV7-6 TGTGCCAGCAGCTTAGGTCGACAGTCGGGGACTGAAGCTTTCTTT CASSLGRQSGTEAFF
. TRBD1 TRBJ1-5 TRBV19 TGTGCCAGTAGTGTCTCAAACAGGGGGCGTAATCAGCCCCAGCATTTT CASSVSNRGRNQPQHF
once . TRBJ1-5 TRBV19 TGTGCCAGTAGTATCGGGTATAGCAATCAGCCCCAGCATTTT CASSIGYSNQPQHF
. . TRBJ2-1 TRBV5-6 TGTGCCAGCAGCTTTGGGGCCTACGGGAGCTCCTACAATGAGCAGTTCTTC CASSFGAYGSSYNEQFF
. . TRBJ1-4 TRBV6-5 TGTGCCAGCACTAAGAGAGGGGGAATCAGTGAAAAACTGTTTTTT CASTKRGGISEKLFF
once . TRBJ2-5 TRBV5-4 TGTGCCAGCAGCTTATGGGCGGGCCAAGAGACCCAGTACTTC CASSLWAGQETQYF
. . TRBJ1-5 TRBV27 TGTGCCAGCAGCCCCCTCCGGGTAGGGGGCAATCAGCCCCAGCATTTT CASSPLRVGGNQPQHF
. . TRBJ2-7 TRBV5-8 TGTGCCAGCAGCCTCCCCCAGGGGGGTGGCTACGAGCAGTACTTC CASSLPQGGGYEQYF
. . TRBJ2-7 TRBV7-8 TGTGCCAGCAGCTTAGGTGTCTGGGCAAGGGGGGCCTACGAGCAGTACTTC CASSLGVWARGAYEQYF
. . TRBJ2-2 TRBV7-2 TGTGCCAGCAGCTTAGTCGTCGGCAGGGGGGGGAATCGGGAGCTGTTTTTT CASSLVVGRGGNRELFF
. . TRBJ2-3 TRBV4-1 TGCGCCAGCAGCCAGCTCGCGGCTAGCACAGATACGCAGTATTTT CASSQLAASTDTQYF
. . TRBJ2-7 TRBV2 TGTGCCAGCAGTGCCCCAATCAACTACGAGCAGTACTTC CASSAPINYEQYF
. . TRBJ2-5 TRBV28 TGTGCCAGCAGAAGTACCTTAGGGGAAGAGACCCAGTACTTC CASRSTLGEETQYF
. TRBD2 TRBJ2-1 TRBV5-7 TGTGCCAGCAGCTTGGATAGGGGACTAGAGTACAATGAGCAGTTCTTC CASSLDRGLEYNEQFF
. . TRBJ2-2 TRBV6-2/TRBV6-3 TGTGCCAGCAGTTTTGGCACCGGGGAGCTGTTTTTT CASSFGTGELFF
. TRBD2 TRBJ2-1 TRBV7-8 TGTGCCAGCAGCTTATGGTCGAGGGAGGGCCTGTTTTACAATGAGCAGTTCTTC CASSLWSREGLFYNEQFF
. . TRBJ2-7 TRBV6-5 TGTGCCAGCAGTTCTAACGGCCGCTACGAGCAGTACTTC CASSSNGRYEQYF
. . TRBJ2-7 TRBV5-1 TGCGCCAGCAGCTTGGCCGTTTTGGGGCCCTACGAGCAGTACTTC CASSLAVLGPYEQYF
. . TRBJ1-1 TRBV18 TGTGCCAGCTCACCCGTCCGGGGTGAGAACACTGAAGCTTTCTTT CASSPVRGENTEAFF
. TRBD1 TRBJ1-2 TRBV5-1 TGCGCCAGCAGCTTGCGTCAGGGGGCGGATGGCTACACCTTC CASSLRQGADGYTF
. . TRBJ2-7 TRBV6-5 TGTGCCAGCAGTTATGGGCTAGGCGAGCAGTACTTC CASSYGLGEQYF
. TRBD1 TRBJ1-4 TRBV6-5 TGTGCCAGCAGTTACTCCGGCAGGGGGGATGAAAAACTGTTTTTT CASSYSGRGDEKLFF
. . TRBJ1-1 TRBV14 TGTGCCAGCAGCCAAGATCTGGTGGGCACTGAAGCTTTCTTT CASSQDLVGTEAFF
. . TRBJ1-5 TRBV6-1 TGTGCCAGCAGTGACCGAGGGGTGGGACAGCCCCAGCATTTT CASSDRGVGQPQHF
. . TRBJ2-7 TRBV5-1 TGCGCCTGCGGGACTCCTCCCTACGAGCAGTACTTC CACGTPPYEQYF
. . TRBJ1-2 TRBV2 TGTGCCAGCAGTGAAATTTCAGGACTTACGGGTGGCTACACCTTC CASSEISGLTGGYTF
. TRBD2 TRBJ2-1 TRBV6-2/TRBV6-3 TGTGCCAGCATTAACTCGGGACTAATCTACAATGAGCAGTTCTTC CASINSGLIYNEQFF
. . TRBJ1-1 TRBV3-1/TRBV3-2 TGTGCCAGCAGCCCGTTCCGGTTATCACCGGCTTTCTTT CASSPFRLSPAFF
. . TRBJ2-6 TRBV4-3 TGCGCCAGCAGCCAAGCGCACTCTGGGGCCAACGTCCTGACTTTC CASSQAHSGANVLTF
. . TRBJ1-5 TRBV2 TGTGCCAGCAGTAGGGACGCAAATCAGCCCCAGCATTTT CASSRDANQPQHF
. . TRBJ2-2 TRBV11-2 TGTGCCAGCAGCTGGCAGGGGACCGGGGAGCTGTTTTTT CASSWQGTGELFF
. . TRBJ1-6 TRBV14 TGTGCCAGCAGCCCCTCGTGGCATTCACCCCTCCACTTT CASSPSWHSPLHF
once . TRBJ1-1 TRBV30 TGTGCCTGGAGTGTCGGACACGGGAACACTGAAGCTTTCTTT CAWSVGHGNTEAFF
. . TRBJ1-5 TRBV7-2 TGTGCCAGCAGCCCCCGGGGCTTCCACAATAGCAATCAGCCCCAGCATTTT CASSPRGFHNSNQPQHF
. . TRBJ1-1 TRBV7-2 TGTGCCAGCAGCTTAGGGCAGATAATGAACACTGAAGCTTTCTTT CASSLGQIMNTEAFF
once TRBD1 TRBJ1-1 TRBV6-4 TGTGCCAGCAGTGACCCGGACAGGGATGGGACTGAAGCTTTCTTT CASSDPDRDGTEAFF
. TRBD2 TRBJ2-7 TRBV5-6 TGTGCCAGCAGCTCTGATAGCGGGAGTTCAAATGGCGAGCAGTACTTC CASSSDSGSSNGEQYF
. TRBD2 TRBJ2-7 TRBV28 TGTGCCAGCAGTAGCACTAGCGGGGCCTACGAGCAGTACTTC CASSSTSGAYEQYF
. . TRBJ1-1 TRBV18 TGTGCCAGCTCACCATTTGGGGGGGCATCAGCTTTCTTT CASSPFGGASAFF
. . TRBJ2-7 TRBV18 TGTGCCAGCTCACCAGGCGGCGGGATCGGGGACGAGCAGTACTTC CASSPGGGIGDEQYF
. . TRBJ2-2 TRBV24-1 TGTGCCACCAGAGAATTTACCGGGGAGCTGTTTTTT CATREFTGELFF
. . TRBJ1-1 TRBV5-6 TGTGCCAGCAGCTCCCTGTCGCAGACAGCCGTGACTTTCTTT CASSSLSQTAVTFF
. . TRBJ2-3 TRBV12-3/TRBV12-4 TGTGCCAGCAGTCCAGGGCAAGATACGCAGTATTTT CASSPGQDTQYF
. . TRBJ1-3 TRBV5-1 TGCGCCAGCAGCTTGTCGCTGGCGGGGGCAATCTCTGGAAACACCATATATTTT CASSLSLAGAISGNTIYF
. . TRBJ2-7 TRBV6-2/TRBV6-3 TGTGCCAGCAGTTACTCGAACGAGCAGTACTTC CASSYSNEQYF
. TRBD1 TRBJ2-3 TRBV7-2 TGTGCCAGCAGCTTAGCCTTCCGGGCCTCGAGGGGGCGGACAGATACGCAGTATTTT CASSLAFRASRGRTDTQYF